This T cell receptor (beta chain) comes out of a study of blood T cell repertoires in COVID-19. Clinical histories supplied by participants themselves formed the basis of cohort assignment. Produced via immunoSEQ multiplex PCR; TCRdb's table is partial and in-frame only. The sample lists about 250,000 clones, about 87% occurring once. What was sequenced was PBMCs or T cells enriched from blood (not recorded which). The clonotype originates from a woman aged 25-40 years with acute COVID-19.

Here the CDR3 reads CASSYSVGGNYGYTF. In nucleotides, the CDR3 is TGTGCCAGCAGTTACTCCGTTGGGGGGAACTATGGCTACACCTTC. This chain uses TRBV6-5 with TRBJ1-2, with D possibly being TRBD1 (5 bases). There are 15 residues in the CDR3. Between the trimmed V and J ends, which lost 0 bases and 2 bases, there was a span of 10 bases. The germline V gene encodes CDR1 MNHEY and CDR2 SVGAGI.